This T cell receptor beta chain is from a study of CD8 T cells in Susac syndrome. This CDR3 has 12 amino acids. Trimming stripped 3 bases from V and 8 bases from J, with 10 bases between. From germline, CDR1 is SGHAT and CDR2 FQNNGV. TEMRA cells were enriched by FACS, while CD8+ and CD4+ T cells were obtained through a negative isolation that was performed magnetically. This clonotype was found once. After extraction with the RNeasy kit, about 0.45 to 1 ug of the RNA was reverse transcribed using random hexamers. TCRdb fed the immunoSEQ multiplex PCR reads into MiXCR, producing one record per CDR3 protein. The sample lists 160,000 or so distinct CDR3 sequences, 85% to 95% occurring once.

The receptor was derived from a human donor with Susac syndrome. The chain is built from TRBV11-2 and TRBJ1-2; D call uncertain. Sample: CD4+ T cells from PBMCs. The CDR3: CASSFGRRGYTF. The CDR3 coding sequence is TGTGCCAGCAGCTTTGGCCGGCGGGGCTACACCTTC.